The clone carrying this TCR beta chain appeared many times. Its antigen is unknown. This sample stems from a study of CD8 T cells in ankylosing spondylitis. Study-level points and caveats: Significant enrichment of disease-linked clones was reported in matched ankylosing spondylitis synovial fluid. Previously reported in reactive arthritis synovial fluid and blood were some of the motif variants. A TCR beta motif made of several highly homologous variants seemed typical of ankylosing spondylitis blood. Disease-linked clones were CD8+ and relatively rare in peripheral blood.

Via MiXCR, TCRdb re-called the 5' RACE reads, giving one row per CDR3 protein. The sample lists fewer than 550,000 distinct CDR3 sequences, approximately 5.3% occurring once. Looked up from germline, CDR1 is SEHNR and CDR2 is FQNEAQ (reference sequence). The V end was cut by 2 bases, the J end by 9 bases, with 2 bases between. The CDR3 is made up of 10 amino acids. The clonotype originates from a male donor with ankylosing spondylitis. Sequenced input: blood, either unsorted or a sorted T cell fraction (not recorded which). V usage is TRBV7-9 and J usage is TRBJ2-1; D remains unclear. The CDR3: CASSLFEQFF. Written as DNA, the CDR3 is TGTGCCAGCAGCTTATTTGAGCAGTTCTTC.